Listed below are T cell receptor beta chains from one sample, sequenced in a study of shared clonotypes between healthy human individuals. Sequencing was performed with immunoSEQ multiplex PCR; in TCRdb, only in-frame clones are kept and a portion is missing. The sample carries about 2,100,000 clones, more than 85% recorded once. The sample was naive CD8+ T cells from PBMCs. Receptors originate from a young man in good health. Some clones in this sample may be carry-over from other donors' samples. Both conserved end residues are part of each CDR3. A D gene is named only where the DNA matches it firmly. Clone size, where shown, is once, few, many, or a class for clones that have expanded.

clone_size d_call j_call v_call cdr3_aa cdr3_nt
- TRBD2 TRBJ2-1 TRBV28 CASSAKLAGSSYNEQFF TGTGCCAGCAGTGCCAAACTAGCGGGTAGCTCCTACAATGAGCAGTTCTTC
- - TRBJ2-7 TRBV11-2 CASSFPGSSYEQYF TGTGCCAGCAGCTTCCCGGGGAGCTCCTACGAGCAGTACTTC
- - TRBJ2-1 TRBV28 CASSTRVGSTYNEQFF TGTGCCAGCAGTACCAGGGTGGGATCCACCTACAATGAGCAGTTCTTC
- TRBD2 TRBJ2-1 TRBV29-1 CSVLKDPPGTSAYNEQFF TGCAGCGTCTTGAAGGATCCCCCAGGGACTAGCGCCTACAATGAGCAGTTCTTC
- - TRBJ2-6 TRBV9 CASSTDRANVLTF TGTGCCAGCAGCACAGACCGTGCCAACGTCCTGACTTTC
- - TRBJ2-7 TRBV27 CASSIPTATGLVYEQYF TGTGCCAGCAGTATCCCAACCGCCACGGGACTTGTCTACGAGCAGTACTTC
- - TRBJ2-7 TRBV7-2 CASSPGVYPLEQYF TGTGCCAGCAGCCCAGGCGTCTACCCTCTTGAGCAGTACTTC
- TRBD1 TRBJ2-7 TRBV29-1 CSVGQGLLYEQYF TGCAGCGTTGGACAGGGGCTTCTCTACGAGCAGTACTTC
- - TRBJ2-7 TRBV4-1 CASSRHSVDGPSYEQYF TGCGCCAGCAGCCGACATAGCGTGGACGGCCCCTCCTACGAGCAGTACTTC
- - TRBJ2-2 TRBV9 CASSVAKDQAYTGELFF TGTGCCAGCAGCGTAGCTAAGGACCAGGCATACACCGGGGAGCTGTTTTTT
- TRBD2 TRBJ2-3 TRBV6-1 CASSEGTSGLDTQYF TGTGCCAGCAGTGAAGGGACTAGCGGACTAGATACGCAGTATTTT
- - TRBJ1-2 TRBV7-9 CASSSPLTGNYGYTF TGTGCCAGCAGCTCGCCTTTAACAGGAAACTATGGCTACACCTTC
once TRBD1 TRBJ1-1 TRBV19 CASSSRQGVVNTEAFF TGTGCCAGTAGTAGCCGACAGGGTGTTGTGAACACTGAAGCTTTCTTT
- - TRBJ2-2 TRBV14 CASSQDSWGRKLGELFF TGTGCCAGCAGCCAAGATAGTTGGGGCCGCAAGTTGGGGGAGCTGTTTTTT
- TRBD1 TRBJ1-5 TRBV27 CASSLYGTVYSNQPQHF TGTGCCAGCAGTTTATACGGGACAGTCTATAGCAATCAGCCCCAGCATTTT
- TRBD2 TRBJ2-1 TRBV27 CACGGLNEQFF TGTGCCTGCGGGGGTCTGAATGAGCAGTTCTTC
- - TRBJ1-1 TRBV27 CATRALGNTEAFF TGTGCCACCCGGGCGCTCGGGAACACTGAAGCTTTCTTT
- - TRBJ2-6 TRBV13 CASSGGGANVLTF TGTGCCAGCAGCGGGGGAGGGGCCAACGTCCTGACTTTC